The rows below give T cell receptor beta chains drawn from one sample of a study of tumor and adjacent non-tumor tissue in lung cancer. TCRdb ran MiXCR on the multiplex PCR reads and lists one entry per CDR3 protein. The sample contains 100,000 to 150,000 distinct CDR3 sequences, around three fifths of which appear only once. What was sequenced was lung tumor tissue. The receptors shown here come from a man aged 25 to 40 with non-small cell lung cancer. Both conserved end residues are part of each CDR3. Each record gives: V gene, clone size, J gene, CDR3 protein. Size is stated for part of the rows, as once, few or many counts, or as a class when the clone is expanded.

V: TRBV11-2
size: many
J: TRBJ2-1
CDR3: CASSSTWVTNEQFF

V: TRBV4-3
size: many
J: TRBJ1-1
CDR3: CASSQGDISEAFF

V: TRBV24-1
size: -
J: TRBJ2-1
CDR3: CAASVGQNEQFF

V: TRBV20-1
size: once
J: TRBJ1-1
CDR3: CNAKQPTGFRAEAFF

V: TRBV11-2
size: -
J: -
CDR3: CVSSSATALRAYEQFF

V: TRBV19
size: -
J: TRBJ2-7
CDR3: CASSTRDGAPYEQYF

V: TRBV29-1
size: -
J: TRBJ2-7
CDR3: CSVTTSVNIYEQYF

V: TRBV4-3
size: many
J: TRBJ1-2
CDR3: CASSQGRFWTEYGYTF

V: TRBV6-2/TRBV6-3
size: -
J: TRBJ2-1
CDR3: CASSRGQGTLNEQFF

V: TRBV6-2/TRBV6-3
size: -
J: -
CDR3: CASTDPPVNQPQYF

V: TRBV30
size: many
J: TRBJ2-7
CDR3: CAGDGGYEQYF

V: TRBV20-1
size: many
J: TRBJ1-2
CDR3: CSARGSESADYGYTF

V: TRBV24-1
size: -
J: TRBJ2-1
CDR3: CATSDLGSTNEQFF

V: TRBV5-1
size: once
J: TRBJ1-6
CDR3: CASSLGQSHSPLHF

V: TRBV12-3/TRBV12-4
size: -
J: TRBJ2-1
CDR3: CAWSLRYNEQFF

V: TRBV6-5
size: -
J: TRBJ2-2
CDR3: CASRPDRSANTGELFF

V: TRBV11-2
size: -
J: TRBJ2-1
CDR3: CANSPGLAGGGSYEQFF

V: TRBV6-5
size: many
J: TRBJ2-1
CDR3: CASSSPRGEQFF

V: TRBV20-1
size: once
J: TRBJ2-5
CDR3: CSAPTGGSGETQYF

V: TRBV6-6
size: many
J: TRBJ1-2
CDR3: CASSPSRQGNYGYTF

V: TRBV11-1
size: once
J: TRBJ1-2
CDR3: CVSRLTTGETDGYTF

V: TRBV5-8
size: -
J: TRBJ2-1
CDR3: CASSFTGSEHNEQFF

V: TRBV20-1
size: -
J: TRBJ2-5
CDR3: CSAKVGLATETQYF

V: TRBV20-1
size: -
J: TRBJ2-3
CDR3: CSARPTIPLLAGGADTQYF

V: TRBV6-1
size: -
J: TRBJ2-4
CDR3: CTSITDRGQNIRYF

V: TRBV18
size: -
J: TRBJ1-1
CDR3: CASSHSGTGRNTEVFF

V: TRBV29-1
size: -
J: TRBJ2-7
CDR3: CSAPLSSYEQYF

V: TRBV4-3
size: -
J: TRBJ1-6
CDR3: CASSQDNMPSSPLHF

V: TRBV6-1
size: -
J: TRBJ2-7
CDR3: CANSDSAGTEYYEQYF

V: TRBV4-1
size: -
J: TRBJ2-7
CDR3: CASSQDEQGNTNEQYF

V: TRBV12-3/TRBV12-4
size: few
J: TRBJ1-1
CDR3: CASRYGVMNTEAFF

V: TRBV10-3
size: -
J: TRBJ1-3
CDR3: CAIRRQGVDSGNTIYF

V: TRBV2
size: many
J: TRBJ1-2
CDR3: CASSEAEGGYTF

V: TRBV20-1
size: -
J: TRBJ2-1
CDR3: CSVRYPSYNDQFF

V: TRBV20-1
size: -
J: TRBJ1-6
CDR3: CSASVGQGRPPLHF

V: TRBV11-2
size: many
J: TRBJ2-5
CDR3: CASSLRGEKQETQYF

V: TRBV6-5
size: -
J: TRBJ2-6
CDR3: CTSSLTTVWTSGANVLTF

V: TRBV20-1
size: many
J: TRBJ2-2
CDR3: CSARLADSAKITGELFF

V: TRBV20-1
size: -
J: TRBJ2-5
CDR3: CSAVPEETQYF

V: TRBV28
size: -
J: TRBJ1-2
CDR3: CARSLTVNYGYTF

V: TRBV20-1
size: -
J: TRBJ2-1
CDR3: CSTNVGGAYNEQFF

V: TRBV29-1
size: -
J: TRBJ1-3
CDR3: CSVEYVWSGFGSTIYF

V: TRBV6-5
size: many
J: TRBJ1-2
CDR3: CASGRGRGEGYTF